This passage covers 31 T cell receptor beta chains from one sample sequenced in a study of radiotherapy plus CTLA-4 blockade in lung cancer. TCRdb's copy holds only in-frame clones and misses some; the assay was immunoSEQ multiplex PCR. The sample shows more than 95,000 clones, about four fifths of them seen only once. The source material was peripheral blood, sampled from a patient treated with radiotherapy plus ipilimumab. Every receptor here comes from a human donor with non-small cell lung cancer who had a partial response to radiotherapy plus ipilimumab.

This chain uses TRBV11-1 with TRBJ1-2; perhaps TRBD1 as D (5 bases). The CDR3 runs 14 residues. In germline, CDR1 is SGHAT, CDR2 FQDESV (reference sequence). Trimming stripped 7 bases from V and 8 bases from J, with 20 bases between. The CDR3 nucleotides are TGTGCCAGCAAGCAGGGTGCCGGGCTCTACGGCTACACCTTC. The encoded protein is CASKQGAGLYGYTF.

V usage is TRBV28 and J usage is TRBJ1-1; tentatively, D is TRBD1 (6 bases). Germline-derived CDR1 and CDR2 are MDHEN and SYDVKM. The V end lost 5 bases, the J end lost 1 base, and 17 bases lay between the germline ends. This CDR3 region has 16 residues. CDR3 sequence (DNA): TGTGCCAGCAGTCCAACCCGGACAGCCAAGAACACTGAAGCTTTCTTT. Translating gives CASSPTRTAKNTEAFF.

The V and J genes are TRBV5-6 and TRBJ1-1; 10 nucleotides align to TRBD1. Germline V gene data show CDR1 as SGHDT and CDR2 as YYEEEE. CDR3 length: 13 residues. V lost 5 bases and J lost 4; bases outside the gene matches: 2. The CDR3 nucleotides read TGTGCCAGCAGTCGACAGGGGGCCACTGAAGCTTTCTTT. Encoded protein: CASSRQGATEAFF.

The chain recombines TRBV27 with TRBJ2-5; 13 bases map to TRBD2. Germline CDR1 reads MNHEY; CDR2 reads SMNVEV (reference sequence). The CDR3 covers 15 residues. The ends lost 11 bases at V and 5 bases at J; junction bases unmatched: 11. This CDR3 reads CAGGTSGMRRETQYF. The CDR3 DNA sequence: TGTGCCGGGGGGACTAGCGGGATGAGGAGGGAGACCCAGTACTTC.

CDR3: CASRPEGAKKNYGYTF. DNA of the CDR3: TGTGCCAGCAGACCCGAGGGGGCTAAGAAAAACTATGGCTACACCTTC. The rearrangement joins TRBV9 to TRBJ1-2; 7 bases are shared with TRBD1. Germline CDR1 is SGDLS and CDR2 is YYNGEE. The CDR3 extends over 16 amino acids. V lost 5 bases, J lost 2 bases, and 12 bases stayed unmatched.

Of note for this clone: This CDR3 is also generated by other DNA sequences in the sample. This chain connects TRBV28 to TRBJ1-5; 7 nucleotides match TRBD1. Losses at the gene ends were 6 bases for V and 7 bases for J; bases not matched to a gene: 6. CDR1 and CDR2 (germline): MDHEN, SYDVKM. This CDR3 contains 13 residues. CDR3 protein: CASREGAGQPQHF. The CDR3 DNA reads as TGTGCCAGCAGAGAGGGGGCTGGCCAGCCCCAGCATTTT.

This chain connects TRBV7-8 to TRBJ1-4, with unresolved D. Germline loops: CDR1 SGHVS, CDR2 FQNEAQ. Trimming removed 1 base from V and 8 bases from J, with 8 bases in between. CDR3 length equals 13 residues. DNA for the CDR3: TGTGCCAGCAGCTTAGTCGGAGGGGAAAAACTGTTTTTT. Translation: CASSLVGGEKLFF.

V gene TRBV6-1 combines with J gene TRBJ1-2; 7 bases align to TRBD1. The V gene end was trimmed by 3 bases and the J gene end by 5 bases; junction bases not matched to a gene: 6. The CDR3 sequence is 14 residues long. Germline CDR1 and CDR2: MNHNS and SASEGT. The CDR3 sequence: CASSEEGARYGYTF. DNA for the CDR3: TGTGCCAGCAGTGAGGAGGGGGCCAGATATGGCTACACCTTC.

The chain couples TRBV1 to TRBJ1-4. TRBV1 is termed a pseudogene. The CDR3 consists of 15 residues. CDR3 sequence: CTSNMRGTTNEKLFF. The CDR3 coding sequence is TGCACCAGCAATATGCGGGGCACAACTAATGAAAAACTGTTTTTT.

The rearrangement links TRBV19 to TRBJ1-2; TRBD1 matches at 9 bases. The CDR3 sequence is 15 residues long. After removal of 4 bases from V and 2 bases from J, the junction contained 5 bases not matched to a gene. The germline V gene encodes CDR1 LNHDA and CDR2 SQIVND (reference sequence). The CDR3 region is CASSTWDRENYGYTF. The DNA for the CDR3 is TGTGCCAGTAGTACCTGGGACAGGGAGAACTATGGCTACACCTTC.

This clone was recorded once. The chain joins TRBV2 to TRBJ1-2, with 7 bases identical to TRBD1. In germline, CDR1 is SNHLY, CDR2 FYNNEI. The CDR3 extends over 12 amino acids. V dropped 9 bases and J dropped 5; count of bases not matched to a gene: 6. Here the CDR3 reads CASRQGFYGYTF. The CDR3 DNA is TGTGCCAGTCGACAGGGCTTTTATGGCTACACCTTC.

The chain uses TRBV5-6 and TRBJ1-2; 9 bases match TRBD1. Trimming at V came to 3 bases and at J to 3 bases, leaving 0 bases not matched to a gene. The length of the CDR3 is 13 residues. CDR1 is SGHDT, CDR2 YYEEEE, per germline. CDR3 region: CASSWTGDYGYTF. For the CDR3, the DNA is TGTGCCAGCAGCTGGACAGGGGACTATGGCTACACCTTC.

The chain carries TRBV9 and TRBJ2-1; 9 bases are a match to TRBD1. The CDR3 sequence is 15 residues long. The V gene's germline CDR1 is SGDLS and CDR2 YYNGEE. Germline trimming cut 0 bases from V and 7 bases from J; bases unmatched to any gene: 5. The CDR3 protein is CASSVGRTGENEQFF. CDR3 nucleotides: TGTGCCAGCAGCGTAGGGCGGACAGGGGAGAATGAGCAGTTCTTC.

CDR3 region: CASSRDRASNQPQHF. CDR3 bases: TGTGCCAGCAGCCGCGACAGGGCCAGCAATCAGCCCCAGCATTTT. The gene calls are TRBV7-8 and TRBJ1-5, with 7 nucleotides matching TRBD1. V lost 5 bases, J lost 1 base, and 5 bases stayed unmatched. Germline assignment: CDR1 SGHVS and CDR2 FQNEAQ. This CDR3 contains 15 residues.

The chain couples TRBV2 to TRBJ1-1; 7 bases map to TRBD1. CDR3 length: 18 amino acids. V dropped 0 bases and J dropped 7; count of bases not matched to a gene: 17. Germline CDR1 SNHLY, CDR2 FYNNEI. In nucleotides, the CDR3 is TGTGCCAGCAGTGAAGCCCTCGCTCGCGGGACAGATTATGGTGAAGCTTTCTTT. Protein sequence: CASSEALARGTDYGEAFF.

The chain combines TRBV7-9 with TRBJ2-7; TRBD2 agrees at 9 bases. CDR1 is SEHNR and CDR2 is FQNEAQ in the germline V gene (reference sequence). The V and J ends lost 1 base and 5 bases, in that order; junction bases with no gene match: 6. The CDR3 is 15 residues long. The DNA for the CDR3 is TGTGCCAGCAGCTTAGGGTTGGTAGCGGGAGACGAGCAGTACGTC. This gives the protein CASSLGLVAGDEQYV.

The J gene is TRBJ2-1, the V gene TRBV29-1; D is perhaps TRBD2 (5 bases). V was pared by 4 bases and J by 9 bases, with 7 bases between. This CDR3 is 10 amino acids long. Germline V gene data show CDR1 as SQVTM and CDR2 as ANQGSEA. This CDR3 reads CSVARVEQFF. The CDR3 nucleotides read TGCAGCGTTGCGAGGGTTGAGCAGTTCTTC.

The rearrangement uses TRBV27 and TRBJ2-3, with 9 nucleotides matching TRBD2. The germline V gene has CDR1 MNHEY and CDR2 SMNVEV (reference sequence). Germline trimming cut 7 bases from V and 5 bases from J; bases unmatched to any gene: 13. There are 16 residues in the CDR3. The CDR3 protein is CASIGAGGPRLDTQYF. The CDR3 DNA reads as TGTGCCAGCATCGGCGCGGGAGGGCCGCGGTTAGATACGCAGTATTTT.

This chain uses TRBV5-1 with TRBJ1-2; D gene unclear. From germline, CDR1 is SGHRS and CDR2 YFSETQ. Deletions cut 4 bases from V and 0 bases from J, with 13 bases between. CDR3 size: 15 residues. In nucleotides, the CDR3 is TGCGCCAGCAGCCCAACCTCCGGAGCTAACTATGGCTACACCTTC. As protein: CASSPTSGANYGYTF.

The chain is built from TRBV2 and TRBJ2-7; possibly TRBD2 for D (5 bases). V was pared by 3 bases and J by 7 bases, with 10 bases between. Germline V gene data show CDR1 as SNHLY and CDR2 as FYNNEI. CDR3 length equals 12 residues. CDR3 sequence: CASSDLVAEQYV. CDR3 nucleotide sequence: TGTGCCAGCAGTGATTTGGTAGCGGAGCAGTACGTC.

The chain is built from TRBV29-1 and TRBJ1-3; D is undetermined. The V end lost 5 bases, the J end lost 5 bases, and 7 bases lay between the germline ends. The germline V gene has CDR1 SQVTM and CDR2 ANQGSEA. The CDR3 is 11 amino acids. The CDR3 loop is CSVYSRNTIYF. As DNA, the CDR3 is TGCAGCGTTTACAGTAGAAACACCATATATTTT.

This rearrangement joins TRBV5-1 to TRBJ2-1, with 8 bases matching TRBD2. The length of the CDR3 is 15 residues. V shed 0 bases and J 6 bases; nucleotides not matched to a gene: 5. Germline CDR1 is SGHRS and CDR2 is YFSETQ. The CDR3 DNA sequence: TGCGCCAGCAGCTTGGCCGGGACTAGGGCCAATGAGCAGTTCTTC. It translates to CASSLAGTRANEQFF. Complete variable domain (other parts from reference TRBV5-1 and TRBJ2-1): KAGVTQTPRYLIKTRGQQVTLSCSPISGHRSVSWYQQTPGQGLQFLFEYFSETQRNKGNFPGRFSGRQFSNSRSEMNVSTLELGDSALYLCASSLAGTRANEQFFGPGTRLTVL.

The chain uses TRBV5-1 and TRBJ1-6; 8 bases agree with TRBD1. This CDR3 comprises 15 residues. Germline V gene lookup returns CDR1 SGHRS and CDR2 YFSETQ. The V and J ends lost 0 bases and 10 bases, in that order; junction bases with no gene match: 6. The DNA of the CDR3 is TGCGCCAGCAGCTTGGAGGGACAGGTTCGGTCACCCCTCCACTTT. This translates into CASSLEGQVRSPLHF. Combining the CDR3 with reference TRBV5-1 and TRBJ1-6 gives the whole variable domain KAGVTQTPRYLIKTRGQQVTLSCSPISGHRSVSWYQQTPGQGLQFLFEYFSETQRNKGNFPGRFSGRQFSNSRSEMNVSTLELGDSALYLCASSLEGQVRSPLHFGNGTRLTVT.

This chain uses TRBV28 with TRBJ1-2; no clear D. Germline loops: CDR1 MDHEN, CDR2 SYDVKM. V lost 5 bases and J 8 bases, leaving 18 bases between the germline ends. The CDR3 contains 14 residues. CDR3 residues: CASSPPWAFAGYTF. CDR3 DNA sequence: TGTGCCAGCAGTCCTCCTTGGGCCTTTGCGGGCTACACCTTC.

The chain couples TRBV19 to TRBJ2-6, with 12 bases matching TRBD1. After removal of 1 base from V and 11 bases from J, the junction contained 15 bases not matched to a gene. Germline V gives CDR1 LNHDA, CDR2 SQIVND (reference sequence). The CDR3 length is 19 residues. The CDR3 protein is CASSIVISGQGARTYVLTF. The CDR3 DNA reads TGTGCCAGTAGTATAGTCATCTCGGGACAGGGGGCGCGTACTTACGTCCTGACTTTC.

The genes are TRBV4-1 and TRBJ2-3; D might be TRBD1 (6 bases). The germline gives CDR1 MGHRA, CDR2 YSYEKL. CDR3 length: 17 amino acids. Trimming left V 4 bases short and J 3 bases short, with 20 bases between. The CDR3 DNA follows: TGCGCCAGCAGCCTCCTTCTCAACAGGGAAATGACAGATACGCAGTATTTT. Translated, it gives CASSLLLNREMTDTQYF.

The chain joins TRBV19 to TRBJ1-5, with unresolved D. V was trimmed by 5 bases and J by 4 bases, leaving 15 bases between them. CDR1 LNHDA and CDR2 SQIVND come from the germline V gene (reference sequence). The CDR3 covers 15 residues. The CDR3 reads CASSPGGGSNQPQHF. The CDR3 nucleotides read TGTGCCAGTAGTCCGGGCGGAGGGAGTAATCAGCCCCAGCATTTT.

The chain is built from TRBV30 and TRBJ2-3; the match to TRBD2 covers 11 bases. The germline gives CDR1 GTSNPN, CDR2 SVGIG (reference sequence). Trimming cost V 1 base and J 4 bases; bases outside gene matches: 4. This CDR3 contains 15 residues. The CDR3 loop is CAWSGTSGSADTQYF. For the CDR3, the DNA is TGTGCCTGGAGTGGGACTAGCGGGTCTGCAGATACGCAGTATTTT. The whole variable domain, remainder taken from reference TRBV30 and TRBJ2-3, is SQTIHQWPATLVQPVGSPLSLECTVEGTSNPNLYWYRQAAGRGLQLLFYSVGIGQISSEVPQNLSASRPQDRQFILSSKKLLLSDSGFYLCAWSGTSGSADTQYFGPGTRLTVL.

CDR3 sequence (DNA): TGTGCCAGCAGCTTGCCCAACCAGGGGCTCCATGGCTACACCTTC. It encodes CASSLPNQGLHGYTF. V usage is TRBV5-4 and J usage is TRBJ1-2, with D perhaps TRBD1 (6 bases). The V gene's germline CDR1 is SGHNT and CDR2 YYREEE (reference sequence). This CDR3 has 15 residues. The V end lost 1 base, the J end lost 6 bases, and 16 bases lay between the germline ends.

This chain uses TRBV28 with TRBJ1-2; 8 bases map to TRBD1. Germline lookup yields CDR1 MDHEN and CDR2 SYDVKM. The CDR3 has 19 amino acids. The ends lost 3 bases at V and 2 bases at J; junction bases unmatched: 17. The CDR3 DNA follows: TGTGCCAGCAGTTTTGGGATCTTCCGATGGACAGGGAAGAACTATGGCTACACCTTC. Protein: CASSFGIFRWTGKNYGYTF.

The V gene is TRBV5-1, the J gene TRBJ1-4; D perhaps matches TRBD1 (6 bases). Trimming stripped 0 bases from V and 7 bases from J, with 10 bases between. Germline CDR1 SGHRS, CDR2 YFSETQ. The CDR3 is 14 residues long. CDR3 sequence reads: CASSLGQAGEKLFF. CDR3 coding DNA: TGCGCCAGCAGCTTGGGACAGGCTGGTGAAAAACTGTTTTTT.